The 13 T cell receptor beta chains presented below share a single source sample, sequenced in a study of shared clonotypes between healthy human individuals. The data were produced by immunoSEQ multiplex PCR, yet TCRdb's version contains in-frame clones alone and is incomplete. This sample carries 2 million to 3 million clones, over 85% of them seen once, and the ten largest clones take 0.36%. Material for sequencing was naive CD4+ T cells from PBMCs. The subset is: CD45RA+ positively selected. The receptor source for this set is a man between 18 and 35 years old in good health. Some clones in this sample may be carry-over from other donors' samples.

The chain has TRBV19 and TRBJ2-7, with D tentatively TRBD1 (6 bases). Per the germline V gene, CDR1 is LNHDA and CDR2 is SQIVND (reference sequence). This CDR3 region has 13 residues. V was cut by 1 base and J by 2 bases, with 6 bases left in between. In DNA form, the CDR3 reads TGTGCCAGTAGTATAGCAGGGGCCTACGAGCAGTACTTC. Translated, it gives CASSIAGAYEQYF.

This chain joins TRBV7-9 and TRBJ2-2; 12 nucleotides match TRBD1. The CDR3 runs 15 residues. CDR1 is SEHNR and CDR2 is FQNEAQ in the germline V gene (reference sequence). V trimming: 11 bases; J trimming: 4 bases; junction bases outside the gene matches: 8. Here the CDR3 reads CAGPGTGGLTGELFF. CDR3 in DNA: TGTGCCGGACCTGGGACAGGGGGCCTCACCGGGGAGCTGTTTTTT.

The genes are TRBV29-1 and TRBJ1-1, with D possibly being TRBD1 (5 bases). Trimming took off 4 bases at V and 2 bases at J, with 17 bases between the two ends. Germline V gives CDR1 SQVTM, CDR2 ANQGSEA. CDR3 length: 15 amino acids. CDR3 in DNA: TGCAGCGTTGTGGGATCGGGGGTCGGCAACACTGAAGCTTTCTTT. Amino acids: CSVVGSGVGNTEAFF.

The chain carries TRBV5-1 and TRBJ1-4; D is unclear. The germline gives CDR1 SGHRS, CDR2 YFSETQ. The V and J ends lost 6 bases and 0 bases respectively, with 12 bases between them. The CDR3 extends over 15 amino acids. This CDR3 is CASNSGTATNEKLFF. In DNA, the CDR3 is TGCGCCAGCAACAGTGGAACAGCAACTAATGAAAAACTGTTTTTT.

The chain recombines TRBV30 with TRBJ2-1; TRBD2 aligns across 7 bases. The CDR3 length is 13 residues. The V and J ends lost 3 bases and 9 bases, in that order; junction bases with no gene match: 8. Looked up from germline, CDR1 is GTSNPN and CDR2 is SVGIG (reference sequence). CDR3 DNA sequence: TGTGCCTGGAGGCGGGAGAATGGGCTTGAGCAGTTCTTC. Its translation is CAWRRENGLEQFF.

The chain links TRBV6-4 to TRBJ2-1, with D perhaps matching TRBD2 (6 bases). V lost 5 bases and J lost 4, with 18 bases in between. The CDR3 covers 16 residues. CDR1 and CDR2 from the germline V gene are MRHNA and SNTAGT. The CDR3 region is CASSRLGRDSYNEQFF. The CDR3 coding sequence is TGTGCCAGCAGTAGACTAGGGCGGGACTCTTACAATGAGCAGTTCTTC.

CDR3 region: CASSFGRGDGYTF. The CDR3 region has the DNA TGTGCCAGCAGCTTCGGCAGGGGCGATGGCTACACCTTC. The V gene is TRBV7-2, the J gene TRBJ1-2; a weak D match, TRBD1 (6 bases). Germline CDR1 is SGHTA and CDR2 is FQGNSA. The CDR3 runs 13 residues. Trimming removed 3 bases from V and 6 bases from J, with 11 bases in between. The full variable domain, in which reference TRBV7-2 and TRBJ1-2 provide the parts outside the CDR3, is GAGVSQSPSNKVTEKGKDVELRCDPISGHTALYWYRQSLGQGLEFLIYFQGNSAPDKSGLPSDRFSAERTGGSVSTLTIQRTQQEDSAVYLCASSFGRGDGYTFGSGTRLTVV.

V is TRBV30 and J is TRBJ1-5; no clear D. Trimming cost V 1 base and J 0 bases, with 10 bases left between them. Germline V gene sequence: CDR1 GTSNPN, CDR2 SVGIG (reference sequence). The CDR3 is made up of 15 amino acids. CDR3 protein: CAWSAETLSNQPQHF. The CDR3 region has the DNA TGTGCCTGGAGTGCCGAGACACTTAGCAATCAGCCCCAGCATTTT.

This clone was detected a few times. V usage is TRBV19 and J usage is TRBJ1-5; D is unresolved. Deletions cut 5 bases from V and 7 bases from J, with 18 bases between. CDR1 is LNHDA and CDR2 is SQIVND in the germline V gene (reference sequence). The CDR3 is 15 residues long. The CDR3 DNA follows: TGTGCCAGTAGTGCCGATAGGAGCCTGGGACAGCCCCAGCATTTT. It yields the protein CASSADRSLGQPQHF. The full variable domain, its missing parts supplied by reference TRBV19 and TRBJ1-5, is DGGITQSPKYLFRKEGQNVTLSCEQNLNHDAMYWYRQDPGQGLRLIYYSQIVNDFQKGDIAEGYSVSREKKESFPLTVTSAQKNPTAFYLCASSADRSLGQPQHFGDGTRLSIL.

V and J are TRBV6-4 and TRBJ1-1, with D possibly TRBD1 on 6 matching bases. Trimming took 3 bases from V and 5 from J, leaving 10 bases between them. Germline values: CDR1 MRHNA, CDR2 SNTAGT. This CDR3 comprises 13 residues. CDR3 nucleotide sequence: TGTGCCAGCAGTGATATAGGGGGAACTGAAGCTTTCTTT. Residues: CASSDIGGTEAFF.

This clone has just one count. The genes are TRBV4-1 and TRBJ2-7, with 9 bases identical to TRBD2. After removal of 1 base from V and 2 bases from J, the junction contained 18 bases not matched to a gene. Germline CDR1 MGHRA, CDR2 YSYEKL. This CDR3 has 20 amino acids. As DNA, the CDR3 is TGCGCCAGCAGCCAAGGTCCCTCCCCGGGTAGCGGGAGAGCTCCCTACGAGCAGTACTTC. Protein sequence: CASSQGPSPGSGRAPYEQYF.

The rearrangement links TRBV18 to TRBJ2-7; 12 bases match TRBD2. Germline CDR1 reads KGHSH; CDR2 reads LQKENI. V gave up 8 bases and J gave up 5 bases; unmatched junction bases: 10. This CDR3 is 15 amino acids long. CDR3 region: CASATPSGRADEQYF. DNA for the CDR3: TGTGCCAGCGCAACCCCTAGCGGGAGGGCCGACGAGCAGTACTTC.

V is TRBV14 and J is TRBJ2-7; D might be TRBD1 (5 bases). CDR3 size: 15 residues. Trimming pared 4 bases from V and 3 bases from J, leaving 16 bases between. CDR1 SGHDN and CDR2 FVKESK come from the germline V gene. This CDR3 is CASSPRRGIDYEQYF. The CDR3 bases are TGTGCCAGCAGCCCCCGTAGGGGAATAGACTACGAGCAGTACTTC.